A selection of T cell receptor beta chains follows, all from one sample in a study of regulatory T cells in long-lasting Graves disease. Using its own MiXCR run on the multiplex PCR reads, TCRdb lists one record per CDR3 protein. Of approximately 690,000 distinct CDR3 sequences in the sample, approximately 29% were seen once. Sequences were derived from peripheral blood mononuclear cells (PBMCs), sampled when the disease was refractory, from a patient treated with antithyroid drugs. The receptor source for this set is a female donor with Graves disease. Both conserved end residues are part of each CDR3. The D gene is left open where the match is weak. Clone size is given for some rows only: seen once, a few or many times, or a class if the clone is expanded.

V: TRBV29-1
J: TRBJ1-2
size: few
D: TRBD1
DNA: TGCAGCGTTGATGGGACAGGGGTTGGCTACACCTTC
CDR3: CSVDGTGVGYTF

V: TRBV28
J: TRBJ1-1
size: many
D: .
DNA: TGTGCCAGCAGTCTGGAAAGGCTGTACACTGAAGCTTTCTTT
CDR3: CASSLERLYTEAFF

V: TRBV5-1
J: TRBJ1-1
size: .
D: TRBD1
DNA: TGCGCCAGTCAATACGGGGACAGGTCCCAACATACTGAAGCTTTCTTT
CDR3: CASQYGDRSQHTEAFF

V: TRBV10-1
J: TRBJ2-1
size: .
D: TRBD2
DNA: TGCGCCAGCAGTGAGCCCGACGGGCGGCTAGCGGGAGTCTCAAGTGAGCAGTTCTTC
CDR3: CASSEPDGRLAGVSSEQFF

V: TRBV6-4
J: TRBJ2-3
size: .
D: TRBD2
DNA: TGTGCCAGCAGGGTTTTTAGCGGGAGGAGTCCAGATACGCAGTATTTT
CDR3: CASRVFSGRSPDTQYF

V: TRBV28
J: TRBJ1-2
size: many
D: .
DNA: TGTGCCAGCAGTTTATATAGGGGGACTAACTATGGCTACACCTTC
CDR3: CASSLYRGTNYGYTF

V: TRBV30
J: TRBJ1-1
size: .
D: TRBD1
DNA: TGTGCCTACAAGGGACAGCTCGCGGACACTGAAGCTTTCTTT
CDR3: CAYKGQLADTEAFF

V: TRBV13
J: TRBJ2-7
size: .
D: .
DNA: TGTGCCAGCAGCGATACAGGTGGAGGGGGTAACCCCTACGAGCAGTACTTC
CDR3: CASSDTGGGGNPYEQYF

V: TRBV11-2
J: TRBJ1-2
size: many
D: .
DNA: TGTGCCAGCAGCTCTGGGGTGGATATTGTTAACTATGGCTACACCTTC
CDR3: CASSSGVDIVNYGYTF

V: TRBV5-1
J: TRBJ1-4
size: .
D: TRBD1
DNA: TGTGCCAGCAGCACCGACAGGGGAGAAAAACTGTTTTTT
CDR3: CASSTDRGEKLFF

V: TRBV20-1
J: TRBJ1-1
size: many
D: TRBD1
DNA: TGCAGTGCTAGGACAGGGGACGTGGGCACTGAAGCTTTCTTT
CDR3: CSARTGDVGTEAFF

V: TRBV6-1
J: TRBJ2-5
size: few
D: TRBD2
DNA: TGTGCCAGCACCCAAGGACTAGCGGGCAGTGAGACCCAGTACTTC
CDR3: CASTQGLAGSETQYF

V: TRBV11-2
J: TRBJ2-5
size: .
D: TRBD2
DNA: TGTGCCAGCAGCTTTAGCGGGAGGGAGGGGGAGACCCAGTACTTC
CDR3: CASSFSGREGETQYF

V: TRBV6-2/TRBV6-3
J: TRBJ1-4
size: few
D: .
DNA: TGTGCCAGCAGTTACGGGAGATCGGCAACTAATGAAAAACTGTTTTTT
CDR3: CASSYGRSATNEKLFF

V: TRBV28
J: TRBJ1-2
size: many
D: TRBD1
DNA: TGTGCCAGCACCTCGAAACAGGGGTATGGCTACACCTTC
CDR3: CASTSKQGYGYTF

V: TRBV10-3
J: TRBJ2-1
size: .
D: .
DNA: TGTGCCATCAGTGGCCGGGACTCCAATGAGCAGTTCTTC
CDR3: CAISGRDSNEQFF

V: TRBV6-1
J: TRBJ1-4
size: .
D: .
DNA: TGTGCCAGCAGACCCGACGCAACTAATGAAAAACTGTTTTTT
CDR3: CASRPDATNEKLFF

V: TRBV5-6
J: TRBJ1-4
size: few
D: .
DNA: TGTGCCAGCAGCTTGACAGATAATGAAAAACTGTTTTTT
CDR3: CASSLTDNEKLFF

V: TRBV27
J: TRBJ2-5
size: few
D: .
DNA: TGTGCCAGCAGTTTAACCTCCGTAGCGGCCCCCCGAGAGACCCAGTACTTC
CDR3: CASSLTSVAAPRETQYF

V: TRBV2
J: TRBJ1-2
size: many
D: .
DNA: TGTGCCAGCAGGAGGACGCCCGGTTTTACCTTC
CDR3: CASRRTPGFTF

V: TRBV19
J: TRBJ2-7
size: .
D: TRBD1
DNA: TGTGCCAGCCTGGGACAGGGGGCCGCCGAGCAGTACTTC
CDR3: CASLGQGAAEQYF

V: TRBV6-1
J: TRBJ1-2
size: .
D: TRBD1
DNA: TGTGCCAGCGGAAGGGACAGGGATGGCTACACCTTC
CDR3: CASGRDRDGYTF

V: TRBV6-1
J: TRBJ1-5
size: .
D: .
DNA: TGTGCCAGCTCCGTCACCGGGGGACCTCCTAACAATCAGCCCCAGCATTTT
CDR3: CASSVTGGPPNNQPQHF

V: TRBV7-2
J: TRBJ1-2
size: .
D: .
DNA: TGTGCCAGCAGCTTAGCGCAGGACCTATATGGCTACACCTTC
CDR3: CASSLAQDLYGYTF

V: TRBV2
J: TRBJ1-5
size: many
D: TRBD1
DNA: TGTGCCAGCAACCTTAGACAGGGGGATCAGCCCCAGCATTTT
CDR3: CASNLRQGDQPQHF

V: TRBV30
J: TRBJ2-5
size: .
D: .
DNA: TGTGCCTGGAGTGTAATGGGTGAGACCCAGTACTTC
CDR3: CAWSVMGETQYF

V: TRBV12-3/TRBV12-4
J: TRBJ2-2
size: .
D: TRBD2
DNA: TGTGCCAGCAGTTTATGGATTAGCGGGAGGGCCAGCGGGGAGCTGTTTTTT
CDR3: CASSLWISGRASGELFF

V: TRBV2
J: TRBJ2-7
size: many
D: TRBD2
DNA: TGTGCCAGCAAAGGGGCTAGCGGGTACGAGCAGTACTTC
CDR3: CASKGASGYEQYF

V: TRBV9
J: TRBJ1-2
size: .
D: .
DNA: TGTGCCAGCAGCGTAGAGCAGGGGCGCTTGGTCTATGGCTACACCTTC
CDR3: CASSVEQGRLVYGYTF

V: TRBV5-1
J: TRBJ1-2
size: .
D: TRBD1
DNA: TGCGCCAGCAGCTTGGGGACAGGGTTGTCTGGCTACACCTTC
CDR3: CASSLGTGLSGYTF

V: TRBV7-9
J: TRBJ1-1
size: .
D: TRBD1
DNA: TGTGCCAGCAGAATTGAGACTGAGGGGGCCACTGAAGCTTTCTTT
CDR3: CASRIETEGATEAFF

V: TRBV5-1
J: TRBJ1-5
size: once
D: .
DNA: TGCGCCAGCAGTTCGGGTGAGGCCCACGGCGTGTCAAGAGCCCAGCATTTT
CDR3: CASSSGEAHGVSRAQHF

V: TRBV6-1
J: TRBJ2-7
size: few
D: .
DNA: TGTGCCAGCAGCACGGGACCCTGGGGCGAGCAGTACTTC
CDR3: CASSTGPWGEQYF

V: TRBV10-3
J: TRBJ2-5
size: .
D: TRBD1
DNA: TGTGCCATCAGTGATTACAGGGGGCAGGAGACCCAGTACTTC
CDR3: CAISDYRGQETQYF

V: TRBV28
J: TRBJ2-7
size: many
D: .
DNA: TGTGCCAGCAGCCCCGCTGGACACCTTTCCTACGAGCAGTACTTC
CDR3: CASSPAGHLSYEQYF

V: TRBV28
J: TRBJ1-5
size: many
D: .
DNA: TGTGCCAGCAGAGTTAGCAATCAGCCCCAGCATTTT
CDR3: CASRVSNQPQHF

V: TRBV7-3
J: TRBJ2-7
size: .
D: .
DNA: TGTGCCAGCAGCTTAGGTTTGGGTCCCTACGAGCAGTACTTC
CDR3: CASSLGLGPYEQYF

V: TRBV7-6
J: TRBJ1-6
size: .
D: .
DNA: TGTGCCAGCAGCTTGGGAGCAGGGCATAATTCACCCCTCCACTTT
CDR3: CASSLGAGHNSPLHF

V: TRBV12-5
J: TRBJ2-5
size: .
D: .
DNA: TGTGCTAGTGGTTCCCCTTGGGGGGAGACCCAGTACTTC
CDR3: CASGSPWGETQYF

V: TRBV28
J: TRBJ2-7
size: few
D: .
DNA: TGTGCCAGCACCGCTGGGCAGGTGGCGCAGTACTTC
CDR3: CASTAGQVAQYF

V: TRBV12-3/TRBV12-4
J: TRBJ2-2
size: .
D: .
DNA: TGTACCAGCAGTTCGATTCTAGGACGAAGCACCGGGGAGCTGTTTTTT
CDR3: CTSSSILGRSTGELFF

V: TRBV15
J: TRBJ1-2
size: .
D: .
DNA: TGTGCCACCAGCAGCCTTCCCCGGGGACCTATCGGCTACACCTTC
CDR3: CATSSLPRGPIGYTF

V: TRBV7-9
J: TRBJ1-2
size: .
D: .
DNA: TGTGCCAGCAGCCGTCCGAGCTTAGGTGCGTCTGGCTACACCTTC
CDR3: CASSRPSLGASGYTF

V: TRBV4-2
J: TRBJ2-5
size: .
D: .
DNA: TGTGCCAGCAGCCGGGCAGGGTTATCGGAGACCCAGTACTTC
CDR3: CASSRAGLSETQYF

V: TRBV29-1
J: TRBJ1-1
size: .
D: .
DNA: TGCAGCGTTGAAGGTTGGCTAAACACTGAAGCTTTCTTT
CDR3: CSVEGWLNTEAFF

V: TRBV11-2
J: TRBJ2-2
size: few
D: TRBD2
DNA: TGTGCCAGCAGCTCCTTGACTAGCTCGAACACCGGGGAGCTGTTTTTT
CDR3: CASSSLTSSNTGELFF

V: TRBV6-1
J: TRBJ1-1
size: few
D: TRBD1
DNA: TGTGCCAGCACCGAAAGACAGGGCCACACTGAAGCTTTCTTT
CDR3: CASTERQGHTEAFF

V: TRBV6-1
J: TRBJ1-3
size: few
D: .
DNA: TGTGCCAGCAGTGAAGGAACACCTTCTGGAAACACCATATATTTT
CDR3: CASSEGTPSGNTIYF

V: TRBV4-1
J: TRBJ1-1
size: .
D: TRBD1
DNA: TGCGCCAGCAGCCGCCTCACAGGGGTGAACACTGAAGCTTTCTTT
CDR3: CASSRLTGVNTEAFF

V: TRBV2
J: TRBJ2-5
size: many
D: TRBD2
DNA: TGTGCCAGCTTACTAGCGGGAGGAGGGCAAGAGACCCAGTACTTC
CDR3: CASLLAGGGQETQYF

V: TRBV25-1
J: TRBJ1-1
size: few
D: .
DNA: TGTGCCAGCAGTACCCGACAGTCCCAGAACACTGAAGCTTTCTTT
CDR3: CASSTRQSQNTEAFF

V: TRBV27
J: TRBJ1-2
size: .
D: TRBD1
DNA: TGTGCCAGCGGGTACGGGACAGGGCCCGATGGCTACACCTTC
CDR3: CASGYGTGPDGYTF

V: TRBV11-2
J: TRBJ1-1
size: .
D: .
DNA: TGTGCCAGCGTAAGTTGGGGAGGGCTCCAAACTGAAGCTTTCTTT
CDR3: CASVSWGGLQTEAFF

V: TRBV20-1
J: TRBJ1-6
size: many
D: TRBD1
DNA: TGCAGTGCTAAGACACTACAGGGGGCAAATTCACCCCTCCACTTT
CDR3: CSAKTLQGANSPLHF

V: TRBV27
J: TRBJ1-1
size: .
D: .
DNA: TGTGCCAGCAGCGTCAACAGGGTGGGTGAAGCTTTCTTT
CDR3: CASSVNRVGEAFF